This TCR beta chain is drawn from a study of blood T cell repertoires in COVID-19. For the study at large: The United States, Italy and Spain supplied acute and convalescent COVID-19 samples. Sources were T cells, B-cell-depleted T cells, or PBMCs; the material itself was cDNA or gDNA.

V shed 3 bases and J shed 4 bases, with 10 bases lying between them. The length of the CDR3 is 14 residues. Per germline, CDR1 LNHDA and CDR2 SQIVND (reference sequence). In the source study's methods: Reference gene primers were amplified, and this amplification served to estimate nucleated cell counts. Method: immunoSEQ multiplex PCR; TCRdb's copy keeps in-frame clones and lacks some. The DNA was the basis for D and trimming; V, J and clone size are from that table. The sample yields some 96,000 clones, around 78% seen once. The sequenced sample was peripheral blood. The gene calls are TRBV19 and TRBJ1-5; D is unclear. The sequence came from a human donor in a cohort sampled during active COVID-19. The DNA for the CDR3 is TGTGCCAGTAGTATTCTACCGGGAAATCAGCCCCAGCATTTT. Translated: CASSILPGNQPQHF.